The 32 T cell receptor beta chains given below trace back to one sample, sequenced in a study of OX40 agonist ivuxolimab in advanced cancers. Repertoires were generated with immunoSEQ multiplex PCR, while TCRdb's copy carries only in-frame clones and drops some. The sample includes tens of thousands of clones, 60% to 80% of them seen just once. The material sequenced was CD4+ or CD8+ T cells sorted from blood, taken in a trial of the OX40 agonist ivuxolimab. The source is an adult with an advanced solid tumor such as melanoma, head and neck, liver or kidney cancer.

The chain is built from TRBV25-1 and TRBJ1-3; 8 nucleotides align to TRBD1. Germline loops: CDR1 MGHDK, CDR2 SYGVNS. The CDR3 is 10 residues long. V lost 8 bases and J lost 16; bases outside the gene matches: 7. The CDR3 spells CASRTGWLYF. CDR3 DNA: TGTGCCAGCCGGACAGGGTGGTTGTATTTT.

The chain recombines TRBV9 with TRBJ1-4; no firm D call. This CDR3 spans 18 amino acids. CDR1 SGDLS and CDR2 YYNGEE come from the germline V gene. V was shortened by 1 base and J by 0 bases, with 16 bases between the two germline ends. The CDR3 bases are TGTGCCAGCAGCGTATGGGCCGTTCACGGGTCAACTAATGAAAAACTGTTTTTT. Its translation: CASSVWAVHGSTNEKLFF.

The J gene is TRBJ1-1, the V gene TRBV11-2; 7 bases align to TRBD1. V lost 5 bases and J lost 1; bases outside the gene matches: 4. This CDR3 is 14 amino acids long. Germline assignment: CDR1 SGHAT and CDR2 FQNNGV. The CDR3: CASSPRTGNTEAFF. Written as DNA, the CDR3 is TGTGCCAGCAGCCCCCGGACAGGGAACACTGAAGCTTTCTTT.

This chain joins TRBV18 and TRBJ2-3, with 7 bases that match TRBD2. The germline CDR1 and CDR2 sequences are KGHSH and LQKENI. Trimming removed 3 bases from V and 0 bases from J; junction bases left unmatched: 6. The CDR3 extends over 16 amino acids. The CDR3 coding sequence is TGTGCCAGCTCACCCCCTAGCGGTACTAGCACAGATACGCAGTATTTT. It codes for CASSPPSGTSTDTQYF.

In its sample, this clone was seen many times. The DNA of the CDR3 is TGTGCCAGCAGTCGGACAGGGGGAAGCTCCTACGAGCAGTACTTC. Protein sequence: CASSRTGGSSYEQYF. The J gene is TRBJ2-7, the V gene TRBV7-2; 10 bases line up with TRBD1. The CDR3 covers 15 residues. Germline lookup yields CDR1 SGHTA and CDR2 FQGNSA. J was trimmed by 0 bases and V by 6 bases; bases with no gene match: 5. The full variable domain, in which reference TRBV7-2 and TRBJ2-7 provide the parts outside the CDR3, is GAGVSQSPSNKVTEKGKDVELRCDPISGHTALYWYRQSLGQGLEFLIYFQGNSAPDKSGLPSDRFSAERTGGSVSTLTIQRTQQEDSAVYLCASSRTGGSSYEQYFGPGTRLTVT.

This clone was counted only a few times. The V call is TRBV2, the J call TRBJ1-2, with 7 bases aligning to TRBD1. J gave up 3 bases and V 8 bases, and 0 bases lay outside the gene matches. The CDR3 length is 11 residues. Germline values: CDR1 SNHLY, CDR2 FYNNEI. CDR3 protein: CASGTDYGYTF. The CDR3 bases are TGTGCCAGCGGGACAGACTATGGCTACACCTTC.

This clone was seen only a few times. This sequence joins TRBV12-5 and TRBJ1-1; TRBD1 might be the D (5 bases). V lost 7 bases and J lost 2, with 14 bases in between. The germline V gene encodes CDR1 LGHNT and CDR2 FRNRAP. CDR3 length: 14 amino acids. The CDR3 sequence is CASVSGTGNTEAFF. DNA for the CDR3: TGTGCTAGTGTATCCGGGACGGGCAACACTGAAGCTTTCTTT.

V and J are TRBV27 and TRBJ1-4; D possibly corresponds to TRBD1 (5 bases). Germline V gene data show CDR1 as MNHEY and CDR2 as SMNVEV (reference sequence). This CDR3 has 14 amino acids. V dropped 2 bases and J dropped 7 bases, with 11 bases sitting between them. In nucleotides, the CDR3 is TGTGCCAGCAGTTTAGGTCAGGGCGGTGAAAAACTGTTTTTT. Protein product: CASSLGQGGEKLFF.

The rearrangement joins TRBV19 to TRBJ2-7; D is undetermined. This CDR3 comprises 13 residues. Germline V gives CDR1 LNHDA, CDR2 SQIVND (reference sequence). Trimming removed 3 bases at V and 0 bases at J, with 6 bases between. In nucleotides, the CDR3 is TGTGCCAGTAGTATGGTCGCCTCCTACGAGCAGTACTTC. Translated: CASSMVASYEQYF.

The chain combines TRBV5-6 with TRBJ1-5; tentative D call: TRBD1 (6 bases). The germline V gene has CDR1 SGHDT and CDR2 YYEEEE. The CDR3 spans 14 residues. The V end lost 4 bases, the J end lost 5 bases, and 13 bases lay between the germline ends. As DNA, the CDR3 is TGTGCCAGCAGCCGAGGGGGGTCGTATCAGCCCCAGCATTTT. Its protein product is CASSRGGSYQPQHF.

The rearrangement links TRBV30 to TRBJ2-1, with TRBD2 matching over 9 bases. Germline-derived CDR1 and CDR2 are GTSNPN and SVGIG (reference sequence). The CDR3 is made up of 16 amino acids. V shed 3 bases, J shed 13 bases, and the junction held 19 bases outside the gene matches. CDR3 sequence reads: CAWSPRSGRSVGRQFF. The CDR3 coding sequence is TGTGCCTGGAGCCCCAGAAGCGGGAGGTCCGTTGGGAGACAGTTCTTC.

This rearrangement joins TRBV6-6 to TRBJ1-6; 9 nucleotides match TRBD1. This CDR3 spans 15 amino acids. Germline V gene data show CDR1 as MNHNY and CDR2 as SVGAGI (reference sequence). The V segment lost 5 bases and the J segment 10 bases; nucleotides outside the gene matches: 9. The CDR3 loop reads CASSVLQGAQSPLHF. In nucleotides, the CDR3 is TGTGCCAGCAGTGTCCTACAGGGGGCTCAGTCACCCCTCCACTTT.

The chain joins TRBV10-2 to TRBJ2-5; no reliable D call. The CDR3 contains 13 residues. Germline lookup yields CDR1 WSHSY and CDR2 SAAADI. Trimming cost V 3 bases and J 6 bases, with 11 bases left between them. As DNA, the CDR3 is TGCGCCAGCAGTGATGAGTTACCGAAGACCCAGTACTTC. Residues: CASSDELPKTQYF.

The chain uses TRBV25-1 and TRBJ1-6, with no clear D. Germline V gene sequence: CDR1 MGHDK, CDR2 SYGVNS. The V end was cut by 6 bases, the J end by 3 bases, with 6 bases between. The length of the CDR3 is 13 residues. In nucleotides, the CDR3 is TGTGCCAGCAGCAGCTTCTATAATTCACCCCTCCACTTT. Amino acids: CASSSFYNSPLHF. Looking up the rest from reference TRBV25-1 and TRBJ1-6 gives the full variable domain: EADIYQTPRYLVIGTGKKITLECSQTMGHDKMYWYQQDPGMELHLIHYSYGVNSTEKGDLSSESTVSRIRTEHFPLTLESARPSHTSQYLCASSSFYNSPLHFGNGTRLTVT.

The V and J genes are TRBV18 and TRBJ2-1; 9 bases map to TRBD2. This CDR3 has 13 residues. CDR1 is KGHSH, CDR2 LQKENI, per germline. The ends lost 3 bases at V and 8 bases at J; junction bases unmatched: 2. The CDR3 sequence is CASSPAGGHEQFF. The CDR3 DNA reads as TGTGCCAGCTCACCTGCGGGAGGGCATGAGCAGTTCTTC.

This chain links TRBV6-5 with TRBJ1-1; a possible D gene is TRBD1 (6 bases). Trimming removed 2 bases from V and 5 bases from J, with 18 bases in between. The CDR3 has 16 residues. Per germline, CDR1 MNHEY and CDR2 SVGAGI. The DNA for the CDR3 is TGTGCCAGCAGTTACCCTCCCCGGGGGGCTCGGACTGAAGCTTTCTTT. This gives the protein CASSYPPRGARTEAFF.

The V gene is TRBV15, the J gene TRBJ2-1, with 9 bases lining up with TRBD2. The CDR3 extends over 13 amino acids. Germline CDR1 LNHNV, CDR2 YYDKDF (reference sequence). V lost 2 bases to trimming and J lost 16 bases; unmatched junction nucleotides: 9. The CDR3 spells CATSRSGGPVTFF. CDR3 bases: TGTGCCACCAGCAGAAGCGGGGGGCCTGTTACTTTCTTC. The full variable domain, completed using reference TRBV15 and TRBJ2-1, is DAMVIQNPRYQVTQFGKPVTLSCSQTLNHNVMYWYQQKSSQAPKLLFHYYDKDFNNEADTPDNFQSRRPNTSFCFLDIRSPGLGDTAMYLCATSRSGGPVTFFGPGTRLTVL.

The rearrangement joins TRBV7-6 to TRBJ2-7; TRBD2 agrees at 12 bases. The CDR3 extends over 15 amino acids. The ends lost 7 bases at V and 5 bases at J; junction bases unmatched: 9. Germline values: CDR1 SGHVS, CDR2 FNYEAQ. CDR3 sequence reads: CASTIRTSGKDEQYF. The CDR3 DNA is TGTGCCAGCACCATAAGGACTAGCGGGAAGGACGAGCAGTACTTC.

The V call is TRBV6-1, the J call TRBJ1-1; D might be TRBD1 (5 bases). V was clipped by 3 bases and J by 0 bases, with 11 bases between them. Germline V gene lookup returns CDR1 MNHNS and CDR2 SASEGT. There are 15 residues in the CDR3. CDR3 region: CASSDLGVMNTEAFF. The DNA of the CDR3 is TGTGCCAGCAGTGACTTGGGGGTTATGAACACTGAAGCTTTCTTT.

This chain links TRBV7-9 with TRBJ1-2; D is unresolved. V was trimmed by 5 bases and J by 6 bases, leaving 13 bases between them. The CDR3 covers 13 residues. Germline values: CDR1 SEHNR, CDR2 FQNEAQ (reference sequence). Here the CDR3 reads CASSRTQRDGYTF. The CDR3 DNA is TGTGCCAGCAGCAGGACCCAACGGGATGGCTACACCTTC.

CDR3 amino acids: CASSPRRTGLQETQYF. The CDR3, as DNA: TGTGCCAGCAGCCCGAGGAGAACAGGGCTCCAAGAGACCCAGTACTTC. The genes are TRBV7-9 and TRBJ2-5; perhaps TRBD1 as D (6 bases). The germline V gene has CDR1 SEHNR and CDR2 FQNEAQ (reference sequence). There are 16 residues in the CDR3. Trimming removed 5 bases at V and 1 base at J, with 17 bases between.

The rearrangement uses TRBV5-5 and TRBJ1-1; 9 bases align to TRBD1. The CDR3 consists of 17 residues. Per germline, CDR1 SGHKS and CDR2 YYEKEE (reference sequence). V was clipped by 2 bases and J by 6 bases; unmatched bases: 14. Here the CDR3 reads CASSFTGGSTAIAEAFF. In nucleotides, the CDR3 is TGTGCCAGCAGCTTTACAGGGGGCTCGACGGCAATAGCTGAAGCTTTCTTT.

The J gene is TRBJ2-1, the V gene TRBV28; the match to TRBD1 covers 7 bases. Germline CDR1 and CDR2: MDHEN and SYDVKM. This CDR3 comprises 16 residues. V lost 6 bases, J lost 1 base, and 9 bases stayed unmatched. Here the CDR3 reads CASSLAGTESYNEQFF. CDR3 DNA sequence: TGTGCCAGCAGCCTCGCCGGGACAGAATCCTACAATGAGCAGTTCTTC. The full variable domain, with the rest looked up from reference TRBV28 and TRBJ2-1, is DVKVTQSSRYLVKRTGEKVFLECVQDMDHENMFWYRQDPGLGLRLIYFSYDVKMKEKGDIPEGYSVSREKKERFSLILESASTNQTSMYLCASSLAGTESYNEQFFGPGTRLTVL.

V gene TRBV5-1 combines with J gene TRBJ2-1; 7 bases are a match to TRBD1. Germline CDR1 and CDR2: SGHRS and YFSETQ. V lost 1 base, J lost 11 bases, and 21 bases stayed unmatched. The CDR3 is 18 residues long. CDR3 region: CASSLRGLLEGGAGKQFF. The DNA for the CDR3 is TGCGCCAGCAGCTTGCGCGGTCTATTGGAAGGGGGCGCCGGGAAGCAGTTCTTC.

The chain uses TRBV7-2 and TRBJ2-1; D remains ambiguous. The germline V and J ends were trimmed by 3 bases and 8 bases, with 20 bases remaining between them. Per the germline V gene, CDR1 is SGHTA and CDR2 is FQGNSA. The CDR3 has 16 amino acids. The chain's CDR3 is CASSFLASSGPDEQFF. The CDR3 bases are TGTGCCAGCAGCTTCCTCGCTAGTAGTGGCCCTGATGAGCAGTTCTTC.

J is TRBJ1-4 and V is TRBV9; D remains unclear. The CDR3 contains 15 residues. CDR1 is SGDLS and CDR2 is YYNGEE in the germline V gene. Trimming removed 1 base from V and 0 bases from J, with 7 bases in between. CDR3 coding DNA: TGTGCCAGCAGCGTATTTGGGGCAACTAATGAAAAACTGTTTTTT. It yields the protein CASSVFGATNEKLFF.

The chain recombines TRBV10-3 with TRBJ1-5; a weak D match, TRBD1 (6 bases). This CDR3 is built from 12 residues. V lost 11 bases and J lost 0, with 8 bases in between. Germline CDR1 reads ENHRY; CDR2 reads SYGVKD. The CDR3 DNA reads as TGTGCCGCGGACAGTAGCAATCAGCCCCAGCATTTT. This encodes CAADSSNQPQHF.

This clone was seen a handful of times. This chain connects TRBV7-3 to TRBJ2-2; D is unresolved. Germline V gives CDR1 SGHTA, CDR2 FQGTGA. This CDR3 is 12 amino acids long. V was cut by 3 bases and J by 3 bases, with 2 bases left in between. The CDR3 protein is CASSFYTGELFF. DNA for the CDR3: TGTGCCAGCAGCTTTTACACCGGGGAGCTGTTTTTT.

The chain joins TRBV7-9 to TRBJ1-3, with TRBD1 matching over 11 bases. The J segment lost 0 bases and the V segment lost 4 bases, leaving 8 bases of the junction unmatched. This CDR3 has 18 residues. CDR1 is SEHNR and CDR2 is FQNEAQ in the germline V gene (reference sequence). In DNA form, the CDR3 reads TGTGCCAGCAGCTCTGCCGGGACAGGGGGTCCCTCTGGAAACACCATATATTTT. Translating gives CASSSAGTGGPSGNTIYF. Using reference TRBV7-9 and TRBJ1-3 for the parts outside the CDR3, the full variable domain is DTGVSQNPRHKITKRGQNVTFRCDPISEHNRLYWYRQTLGQGPEFLTYFQNEAQLEKSRLLSDRFSAERPKGSFSTLEIQRTEQGDSAMYLCASSSAGTGGPSGNTIYFGEGSWLTVV.

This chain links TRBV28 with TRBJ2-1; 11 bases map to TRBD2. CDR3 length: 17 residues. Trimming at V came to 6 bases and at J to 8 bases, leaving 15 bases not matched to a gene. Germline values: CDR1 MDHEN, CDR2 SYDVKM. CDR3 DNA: TGTGCCAGCAGACTTCTCCGGGGACTAGCGGCCACCCATGAGCAGTTCTTC. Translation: CASRLLRGLAATHEQFF.

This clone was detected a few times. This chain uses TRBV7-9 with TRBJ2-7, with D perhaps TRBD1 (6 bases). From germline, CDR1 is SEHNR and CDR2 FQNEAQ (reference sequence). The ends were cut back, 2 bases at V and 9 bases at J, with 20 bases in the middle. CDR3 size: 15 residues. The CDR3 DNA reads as TGTGCCAGCAGCTTACACCAGGGGCCGCACTTTCCGCAGTACTTC. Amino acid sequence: CASSLHQGPHFPQYF.

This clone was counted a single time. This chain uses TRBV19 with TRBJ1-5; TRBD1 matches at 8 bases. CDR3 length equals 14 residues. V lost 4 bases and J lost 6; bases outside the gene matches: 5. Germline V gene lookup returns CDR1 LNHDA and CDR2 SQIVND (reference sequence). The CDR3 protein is CASSKGTGFQPQHF. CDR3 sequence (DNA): TGTGCCAGTAGTAAAGGGACAGGATTTCAGCCCCAGCATTTT.